This entry is about one T cell receptor (beta chain). The germline CDR1 and CDR2 sequences are LGHDT and YNNKEL (reference sequence). V lost 8 bases, J lost 4 bases, and 12 bases stayed unmatched. The CDR3 covers 16 residues. This sample is drawn from a study of blood T cell repertoires in COVID-19. Study summary: Donors in the United States, Italy and Spain gave samples during acute or convalescent COVID-19. T cells, B-cell-depleted T cells, or PBMCs supplied cDNA or gDNA.

Authors' processing steps: Estimation of nucleated cell counts relied on the amplification of reference gene primers. The data were produced by immunoSEQ multiplex PCR, yet TCRdb's version contains in-frame clones alone and is incomplete. Clone size and V and J calls were adopted from that table, with D and trimming inferred from the DNA. The sample has 65,000 to 100,000 clones, around 90% seen once; the top ten hold approximately 5.1%. Specimen: peripheral blood. The TCR originated in a woman over 75 with acute or convalescent COVID-19. The gene calls are TRBV3-1 (or the pseudogene TRBV3-2) and TRBJ2-3; 10 bases are a match to TRBD2. In DNA form, the CDR3 reads TGTGCCAGCGCAGGAGGGATAGCGGGGGGCTCAGATACGCAGTATTTT. Its translation is CASAGGIAGGSDTQYF.